This entry lists 16 T cell receptor beta chains sequenced from one sample in a study of T cells in Graves' hyperthyroidism and ophthalmopathy. Regions amplified from RNA transcripts were the TCR beta CDR3 regions. The HTBI primer set served for first-round RT-PCR of the TCR CDR3. TCRdb ran MiXCR on the multiplex PCR reads and lists one entry per CDR3 protein. The data contain over 650,000 distinct CDR3 sequences, about 15% of them singletons. The sample taken for sequencing was blood. The origin of the receptors is a man younger than 35 with Graves' hyperthyroidism.

V is TRBV20-1 and J is TRBJ1-2; TRBD1 matches 7 bases. The trim removed 3 bases at V and 4 bases at J, leaving 11 bases unmatched. CDR1 is DFQATT and CDR2 is SNEGSKA in the germline V gene (reference sequence). The CDR3 has 15 amino acids. The CDR3, as DNA: TGCAGTGCTAGGGCTCAGGGACAGCCCTCCTATGGCTACACCTTC. It codes for CSARAQGQPSYGYTF.

This clonotype was counted many times. V usage is TRBV3-1 and J usage is TRBJ2-3; TRBD2 matches 7 bases. Germline assignment: CDR1 LGHDT and CDR2 YNNKEL (reference sequence). The CDR3 sequence is 13 residues long. J gave up 9 bases and V 2 bases, and 5 bases lay outside the gene matches. The CDR3 spells CASSQRRETTQYF. The CDR3 DNA reads as TGTGCCAGCAGCCAAAGGCGGGAGACAACGCAGTATTTT.

This clonotype was seen ten or more times. The rearrangement links TRBV27 to TRBJ1-2; TRBD1 matches 10 bases. The V segment lost 8 bases and the J segment 8 bases; nucleotides outside the gene matches: 8. Germline CDR1 is MNHEY and CDR2 is SMNVEV (reference sequence). This CDR3 has 13 residues. CDR3 coding DNA: TGTGCCAGCGGTACCGGGACAGGGGACGGCTACACCTTC. Protein sequence: CASGTGTGDGYTF.

There are a few counts of this clonotype. This chain links TRBV19 with TRBJ2-4; 7 bases fit TRBD2. The V gene's germline CDR1 is LNHDA and CDR2 SQIVND (reference sequence). V was clipped by 3 bases and J by 2 bases; unmatched bases: 13. The CDR3 consists of 18 residues. The CDR3 spells CASSMKVAGVKTKNIQYF. CDR3 DNA: TGTGCCAGTAGTATGAAGGTTGCGGGGGTAAAAACCAAAAACATTCAGTACTTC.

CDR3 in amino acids: CASSRTGPGRGDTQYF. CDR3 nucleotides: TGTGCCAGCAGTAGAACGGGGCCCGGGAGGGGAGATACGCAGTATTTT. The V call is TRBV2, the J call TRBJ2-3; 8 bases match TRBD2. The CDR3 length is 16 residues. The V gene end was trimmed by 5 bases and the J gene end by 5 bases; junction bases not matched to a gene: 12. Looked up from germline, CDR1 is SNHLY and CDR2 is FYNNEI.

This clonotype was detected ten times or more. This chain links TRBV2 with TRBJ1-1; D remains ambiguous. V lost 2 bases and J 2 bases, leaving 9 bases between the germline ends. The CDR3 has 14 amino acids. Germline CDR1 reads SNHLY; CDR2 reads FYNNEI. The CDR3 sequence: CASSEFIFNTEAFF. The DNA of the CDR3 is TGTGCCAGCAGTGAATTCATATTTAACACTGAAGCTTTCTTT.

Only a few counts were recorded for this clonotype. J is TRBJ1-2 and V is TRBV29-1; a possible D gene is TRBD1 (6 bases). The CDR3 runs 15 residues. CDR1 and CDR2 from the germline V gene are SQVTM and ANQGSEA. With 5 bases removed from V and 2 bases from J, the gap between germline ends came to 18 bases. The CDR3 bases are TGCAGCGTTACCCTGGGTCTAGACAGGAACTATGGCTACACCTTC. Its protein product is CSVTLGLDRNYGYTF.

Many counts were recorded for this clonotype. The chain is built from TRBV20-1 and TRBJ1-2; D not certain. The CDR3 is made up of 12 amino acids. CDR1 is DFQATT, CDR2 SNEGSKA, per germline (reference sequence). V was cut by 3 bases and J by 2 bases, with 7 bases left in between. This CDR3 reads CSASPENYGYTF. The CDR3, as DNA: TGCAGTGCTAGTCCGGAGAACTATGGCTACACCTTC.

This clonotype was seen repeatedly, ten times or more. The gene calls are TRBV18 and TRBJ2-7; 11 positions agree with TRBD1. CDR1 and CDR2 (germline): KGHSH, LQKENI. J lost 6 bases, V lost 2 bases, and 6 bases had no gene match. The CDR3 extends over 15 amino acids. As DNA, the CDR3 is TGTGCCAGCTCACCAGGGACAGGGGGAGTCGCCGAGCAGTACTTC. Translating it yields CASSPGTGGVAEQYF. The full variable domain, with the rest looked up from reference TRBV18 and TRBJ2-7, is NAGVMQNPRHLVRRRGQEARLRCSPMKGHSHVYWYRQLPEEGLKFMVYLQKENIIDESGMPKERFSAEFPKEGPSILRIQQVVRGDSAAYFCASSPGTGGVAEQYFGPGTRLTVT.

The gene calls are TRBV28 and TRBJ1-2; tentatively, D is TRBD1 (5 bases). V lost 5 bases and J lost 4, with 14 bases in between. Germline CDR1 and CDR2: MDHEN and SYDVKM. The CDR3 loop spans 14 amino acids. The CDR3 loop is CASSPDQGSYGYTF. DNA for the CDR3: TGTGCCAGCAGTCCCGACCAGGGATCCTATGGCTACACCTTC.

This clonotype showed up many times. The rearrangement joins TRBV18 to TRBJ2-5; 8 nucleotides agree with TRBD2. Germline CDR1 reads KGHSH; CDR2 reads LQKENI. There are 15 residues in the CDR3. V lost 5 bases to trimming and J lost 6 bases; unmatched junction nucleotides: 11. CDR3 nucleotides: TGTGCCAGCTCAGACCGAGGCAGCGGGAGTAAGACCCAGTACTTC. Translation: CASSDRGSGSKTQYF.

This clonotype showed up just a few times. The J gene is TRBJ2-5, the V gene TRBV28; 14 bases fit TRBD2. This CDR3 contains 18 residues. Germline V gene sequence: CDR1 MDHEN, CDR2 SYDVKM. V was clipped by 6 bases and J by 5 bases; unmatched bases: 14. Here the CDR3 reads CASRLPAGTSGSGETQYF. For the CDR3, the DNA is TGTGCCAGCAGACTTCCAGCCGGGACTAGCGGGAGCGGGGAGACCCAGTACTTC.

This clonotype has a count of ten or more. The chain links TRBV6-5 to TRBJ2-2; 8 nucleotides agree with TRBD1. V dropped 6 bases and J dropped 1; count of bases not matched to a gene: 10. The CDR3 has 17 amino acids. Germline V gene lookup returns CDR1 MNHEY and CDR2 SVGAGI. CDR3 region: CASRATGAGRNTGELFF. The CDR3 coding sequence is TGTGCCAGCAGAGCGACAGGGGCGGGTCGGAACACCGGGGAGCTGTTTTTT.

The chain links TRBV9 to TRBJ1-5; D possibly corresponds to TRBD1 (5 bases). Germline V gene lookup returns CDR1 SGDLS and CDR2 YYNGEE. CDR3 size: 13 residues. V dropped 2 bases and J dropped 4 bases, with 7 bases sitting between them. In DNA, the CDR3 is TGTGCCAGCAGCGTGGGGGAAAATCAGCCCCAGCATTTT. It encodes CASSVGENQPQHF. The full variable domain, completed using reference TRBV9 and TRBJ1-5, is DSGVTQTPKHLITATGQRVTLRCSPRSGDLSVYWYQQSLDQGLQFLIQYYNGEERAKGNILERFSAQQFPDLHSELNLSSLELGDSALYFCASSVGENQPQHFGDGTRLSIL.

The chain employs TRBV4-1 and TRBJ1-4; TRBD1 might be the D (6 bases). The ends were cut back, 1 base at V and 1 base at J, with 19 bases in the middle. CDR3 length: 19 residues. Germline values: CDR1 MGHRA, CDR2 YSYEKL. DNA for the CDR3: TGCGCCAGCAGCCAAGCATTCCCGAACAGGGTCGGAACTAATGAAAAACTGTTTTTT. Its translation is CASSQAFPNRVGTNEKLFF.

Remarks on this clonotype: A much larger clone sits a single nucleotide away, making a read error possible. The genes are TRBV27 and TRBJ2-1, with 9 bases matching TRBD2. Germline loops: CDR1 MNHEY, CDR2 SMNVEV (reference sequence). This CDR3 has 14 residues. In DNA form, the CDR3 reads TGTGCCACAACCGGGACTAGCTCCTACAATGAGCAGCTCTTC. This encodes CATTGTSSYNEQLF.